A single sample gave rise to the 22 T cell receptor beta chains below, sequenced in a study of control samples from healthy donors and cancer patients. Sequencing was performed with immunoSEQ multiplex PCR; in TCRdb, only in-frame clones are kept and a portion is missing. The table shows roughly 130,000 clones, with roughly 84% occurring only once. The specimen sequenced was blood. The source is a man in his forties or fifties in good health.

The V gene is TRBV5-1, the J gene TRBJ1-1; D not certain. Trimming took off 1 base at V and 4 bases at J, with 14 bases between the two ends. Germline CDR1 SGHRS, CDR2 YFSETQ. The CDR3 contains 15 residues. The CDR3 DNA follows: TGCGCCAGCAGCTTGAGTCAGCGGGAGTTCACTGAAGCTTTCTTT. As protein: CASSLSQREFTEAFF. Variable domain in full (rest from reference TRBV5-1 and TRBJ1-1): KAGVTQTPRYLIKTRGQQVTLSCSPISGHRSVSWYQQTPGQGLQFLFEYFSETQRNKGNFPGRFSGRQFSNSRSEMNVSTLELGDSALYLCASSLSQREFTEAFFGQGTRLTVV.

The gene calls are TRBV5-1 and TRBJ1-2; no clear D. The CDR3 is 14 residues long. Germline values: CDR1 SGHRS, CDR2 YFSETQ. V was pared by 5 bases and J by 1 base, with 12 bases between. The CDR3 DNA follows: TGCGCCAGCAGGCAGACCGATCTTAACTATGGCTACACCTTC. Amino acids: CASRQTDLNYGYTF.

The V and J genes are TRBV5-1 and TRBJ2-7; 9 bases map to TRBD1. Germline loops: CDR1 SGHRS, CDR2 YFSETQ. The CDR3 totals 15 residues. V was pared by 5 bases and J by 0 bases, with 6 bases of the junction left unmatched. The CDR3 region has the DNA TGCGCCAGCAGGCAACAGGGGGCTCTCTCCTACGAGCAGTACTTC. This sequence encodes CASRQQGALSYEQYF.

The V and J genes are TRBV2 and TRBJ1-5; no clear D. V lost 3 bases and J 0 bases, leaving 12 bases between the germline ends. The CDR3 runs to 16 residues. Germline V gene data show CDR1 as SNHLY and CDR2 as FYNNEI. The CDR3 spells CASSEEGVPSNQPQHF. As DNA, the CDR3 is TGTGCCAGCAGTGAGGAGGGAGTTCCTAGCAATCAGCCCCAGCATTTT.

The chain employs TRBV5-4 and TRBJ1-4, with D possibly being TRBD1 (6 bases). Germline assignment: CDR1 SGHNT and CDR2 YYREEE (reference sequence). The V and J ends lost 3 bases and 7 bases respectively, with 13 bases between them. The CDR3 totals 14 residues. The CDR3 reads CASSSVGGPEKLFF. The CDR3 DNA sequence: TGTGCCAGCAGCTCCGTCGGGGGGCCTGAAAAACTGTTTTTT.

The V call is TRBV29-1, the J call TRBJ2-5, with 10 bases identical to TRBD2. This CDR3 spans 12 amino acids. V was pared by 6 bases and J by 3 bases, with 1 base of the junction left unmatched. Germline assignment: CDR1 SQVTM and CDR2 ANQGSEA. This CDR3 is CSVTSGEETQYF. The CDR3 DNA sequence: TGCAGCGTCACTAGCGGGGAAGAGACCCAGTACTTC.

The J gene is TRBJ2-5, the V gene TRBV10-3; 10 positions match TRBD2. From germline, CDR1 is ENHRY and CDR2 SYGVKD. This CDR3 is built from 20 residues. Trimming took 3 bases from V and 5 from J; bases not matched to a gene: 21. The CDR3 here is CAISDPRAGGPGAMSETQYF. The CDR3 region has the DNA TGTGCCATCAGTGACCCCCGAGCGGGGGGGCCCGGGGCCATGTCGGAGACCCAGTACTTC.

This chain links TRBV7-3 with TRBJ1-2; a possible D gene is TRBD1 (6 bases). The CDR3 runs to 19 residues. The germline CDR1 and CDR2 sequences are SGHTA and FQGTGA. The V end lost 5 bases, the J end lost 4 bases, and 29 bases lay between the germline ends. CDR3 amino acids: CASSPKCGGRDTETYGYTF. In nucleotides, the CDR3 is TGTGCCAGCAGCCCAAAATGCGGGGGGAGGGACACTGAGACCTATGGCTACACCTTC.

This clone has more than one count but fewer than ten. The chain is built from TRBV5-6 and TRBJ2-7; 8 nucleotides match TRBD1. Germline CDR1 and CDR2: SGHDT and YYEEEE. V was pared by 2 bases and J by 0 bases, with 1 base of the junction left unmatched. This CDR3 is built from 14 residues. The CDR3 loop is CASSFTGGSYEQYF. The CDR3 region has the DNA TGTGCCAGCAGCTTCACAGGGGGCTCCTACGAGCAGTACTTC.

As for this clone: Within the sample, other DNA sequences also encode this same CDR3. This chain joins TRBV2 and TRBJ2-7; 11 nucleotides align to TRBD1. The CDR3 totals 14 residues. The trim removed 6 bases at V and 4 bases at J, leaving 5 bases unmatched. CDR1 and CDR2 (germline): SNHLY, FYNNEI. The CDR3 nucleotides are TGTGCCAGCAGGGGGACAGGGGGGAGTTACGAGCAGTACTTC. As protein: CASRGTGGSYEQYF. Full variable domain (rest looked up from reference TRBV2 and TRBJ2-7): EPEVTQTPSHQVTQMGQEVILRCVPISNHLYFYWYRQILGQKVEFLVSFYNNEISEKSEIFDDQFSVERPDGSNFTLKIRSTKLEDSAMYFCASRGTGGSYEQYFGPGTRLTVT.

This clone was found a few times. This chain links TRBV5-1 with TRBJ2-2; D may be TRBD1 (6 bases). Per the germline V gene, CDR1 is SGHRS and CDR2 is YFSETQ. The CDR3 length is 15 residues. Trimming removed 4 bases at V and 0 bases at J, with 10 bases between. CDR3 bases: TGCGCCAGCAGCCAGACAGGAACGAACACCGGGGAGCTGTTTTTT. As protein: CASSQTGTNTGELFF.

This sequence joins TRBV3-1 (or the pseudogene TRBV3-2) and TRBJ1-1; 10 bases align to TRBD1. The length of the CDR3 is 12 residues. Per the germline V gene, CDR1 is LGHDT and CDR2 is YNNKEL (reference sequence). Trimming cost V 6 bases and J 6 bases; bases outside gene matches: 1. This chain's CDR3 is CASSDRGPEAFF. CDR3 coding DNA: TGTGCCAGCAGTGACAGGGGGCCTGAAGCTTTCTTT.

This chain uses TRBV29-1 with TRBJ2-1; D uncertain. The V end was cut by 5 bases, the J end by 7 bases, with 9 bases between. Germline CDR1 reads SQVTM; CDR2 reads ANQGSEA. This CDR3 has 11 amino acids. CDR3 amino acids: CSVRWWNEQFF. CDR3 bases: TGCAGCGTTCGTTGGTGGAATGAGCAGTTCTTC.

This chain uses TRBV6-5 with TRBJ2-7; possibly TRBD1 for D (5 bases). Germline V CDR1 and CDR2: MNHEY, SVGAGI. V was pared by 0 bases and J by 3 bases, with 12 bases between. The CDR3 has 15 residues. Written as DNA, the CDR3 is TGTGCCAGCAGTTACTCGAAGGGGTCAGGCTACGAGCAGTACTTC. Its translation: CASSYSKGSGYEQYF.

This clone was seen a few times. V gene TRBV7-9 combines with J gene TRBJ2-3; D unclear. The V and J ends lost 8 bases and 1 base respectively, with 10 bases between them. Germline V gene data show CDR1 as SEHNR and CDR2 as FQNEAQ (reference sequence). This CDR3 comprises 13 residues. CDR3 in DNA: TGTGCCAGCGGAAATCGGGGCACAGATACGCAGTATTTT. It codes for CASGNRGTDTQYF.

J is TRBJ1-2 and V is TRBV3-1 (or the pseudogene TRBV3-2); a possible D gene is TRBD1 (5 bases). The CDR3 is made up of 14 amino acids. The germline gives CDR1 LGHDT, CDR2 YNNKEL (reference sequence). Trimming took 1 base from V and 3 from J, leaving 9 bases between them. The CDR3 region has the DNA TGTGCCAGCAGCCAAGGGGGCAGCTACTATGGCTACACCTTC. Protein product: CASSQGGSYYGYTF.

V and J are TRBV7-8 and TRBJ2-3; 7 nucleotides agree with TRBD2. The CDR3 consists of 18 residues. The V segment lost 5 bases and the J segment 6 bases; nucleotides outside the gene matches: 20. Germline CDR1 is SGHVS and CDR2 is FQNEAQ. CDR3 region: CASSPPLDRGEAGDTQYF. The CDR3, as DNA: TGTGCCAGCAGCCCCCCATTGGACCGGGGGGAAGCGGGGGATACGCAGTATTTT.

The chain couples TRBV6-1 to TRBJ1-2, with D perhaps TRBD1 (5 bases). Germline-derived CDR1 and CDR2 are MNHNS and SASEGT. This CDR3 comprises 15 residues. Trimming shortened V by 2 bases and J by 8 bases, and 18 bases separated the two germline ends. CDR3 sequence reads: CASSEKAGPPAGYTF. The CDR3 DNA follows: TGTGCCAGCAGTGAAAAGGCAGGGCCCCCAGCAGGCTACACCTTC.

The rearrangement joins TRBV21-1 to TRBJ2-6; the tabulated D call, TRBD1, remains unverified against the DNA. TRBV21-1 is labeled a pseudogene. The CDR3 extends over 21 amino acids. The CDR3: CASSKVKDRVIWLSGANVLTF. CDR3 DNA sequence: TGTGCCAGCAGCAAAGTTAAGGACAGGGTTATTTGGCTTAGTGGGGCCAACGTCCTGACTTTC.

The chain uses TRBV7-2 and TRBJ2-3; D is undetermined. Deletions cut 1 base from V and 10 bases from J, with 12 bases between. Per the germline V gene, CDR1 is SGHTA and CDR2 is FQGNSA. The CDR3 has 13 amino acids. CDR3 bases: TGTGCCAGCAGCTTAGGGACCCGCCTGGCGCAGTATTTT. Amino acid sequence: CASSLGTRLAQYF. The variable domain in full, with the rest retrieved from reference TRBV7-2 and TRBJ2-3, is GAGVSQSPSNKVTEKGKDVELRCDPISGHTALYWYRQSLGQGLEFLIYFQGNSAPDKSGLPSDRFSAERTGGSVSTLTIQRTQQEDSAVYLCASSLGTRLAQYFGPGTRLTVL.

The V gene is TRBV30, the J gene TRBJ1-2, with D perhaps matching TRBD1 (5 bases). Deletions cut 4 bases from V and 4 bases from J, with 10 bases between. The CDR3 spans 12 residues. Germline values: CDR1 GTSNPN, CDR2 SVGIG (reference sequence). The CDR3, as DNA: TGTGCCTGGAATCAGGGCTTCTATGGCTACACCTTC. It is translated as CAWNQGFYGYTF.

This chain's CDR3 is CASSVIGVDTEAFF. For the CDR3, the DNA is TGTGCCAGCAGTGTAATAGGGGTGGACACTGAAGCTTTCTTT. The rearrangement joins TRBV2 to TRBJ1-1; TRBD1 might be the D (5 bases). V was cut by 4 bases and J by 3 bases, with 12 bases left in between. This CDR3 contains 14 residues. Looked up from germline, CDR1 is SNHLY and CDR2 is FYNNEI.